These 24 T cell receptor beta chains share one sample of origin, sequenced in a study of tumor and adjacent non-tumor tissue in lung cancer. This sample's RNA came from whole unsorted tissue. A modified ARM-PCR protocol with three rounds of nested PCR amplified TCRbeta. TCRdb analysed the multiplex PCR reads with MiXCR anew, one entry per CDR3 protein. This repertoire shows some 120,000 distinct CDR3 sequences, about 66% found once; its top ten account for 9.5% to 15%. The specimen was lung tumor tissue. All receptors come from a man under 40 with non-small cell lung cancer.

This chain uses TRBV20-1 with TRBJ2-5; perhaps TRBD1 as D (5 bases). Trimming took 5 bases from V and 6 from J, leaving 22 bases between them. The CDR3 extends over 15 amino acids. CDR1 and CDR2 (germline): DFQATT, SNEGSKA (reference sequence). The CDR3 spells CSAESPAGSVKTQYF. CDR3 nucleotide sequence: TGCAGTGCTGAGAGCCCCGCAGGGTCAGTGAAGACCCAGTACTTC.

There are many counts of this clonotype. The chain has TRBV4-1 and TRBJ2-7; no firm D call. The V end was cut by 7 bases, the J end by 3 bases, with 13 bases between. Germline CDR1 reads MGHRA; CDR2 reads YSYEKL. CDR3 length: 13 residues. The DNA of the CDR3 is TGCGCCAGCACCCCAAGATACAGCTACGAGCAGTACTTC. Translating gives CASTPRYSYEQYF.

The chain combines TRBV5-4 with TRBJ1-5; 7 nucleotides align to TRBD1. The V segment lost 9 bases and the J segment 0 bases; nucleotides outside the gene matches: 9. CDR3 length: 15 amino acids. The germline V gene has CDR1 SGHNT and CDR2 YYREEE (reference sequence). Here the CDR3 DNA reads TGTGCCAAGAGATGGACAGGCTATAGCAATCAGCCCCAGCATTTT. Its translation: CAKRWTGYSNQPQHF.

This clonotype was observed many times. The chain links TRBV12-5 to TRBJ2-2; TRBD2 matches 7 bases. Germline CDR1 reads LGHNT; CDR2 reads FRNRAP. The CDR3 is made up of 13 amino acids. J was trimmed by 6 bases and V by 2 bases; bases with no gene match: 0. CDR3 DNA: TGTGCTAGTGGTTTGACTAGCGCCGGGGAGCTGTTTTTT. Its translation: CASGLTSAGELFF.

The sample holds many counts of this clonotype. The J gene is TRBJ1-2, the V gene TRBV6-5; no reliable D call. The CDR3 consists of 12 residues. Looked up from germline, CDR1 is MNHEY and CDR2 is SVGAGI. With 8 bases removed from V and 2 bases from J, the gap between germline ends came to 9 bases. CDR3 DNA: TGTGCCAGCCGGAAGGACAACTATGGCTACACCTTC. This encodes CASRKDNYGYTF.

A word on this clonotype: A read error may account for a junction end that differs from germline. The chain links TRBV6-5 to TRBJ2-5, with unresolved D. Germline V lookup: CDR1 MNHEY, CDR2 SVGAGI. This CDR3 has 14 residues. The CDR3 bases are TGTGCTAGCAGTCCCCACGGAGTACAAGAGACCCAGTACTTC. Translating gives CASSPHGVQETQYF.

The chain links TRBV6-2 or TRBV6-3 to TRBJ2-3, with D perhaps given as TRBD1 or TRBD2 (5 bases each). The germline V gene has CDR1 MNHEY and CDR2 SVGEGT. Deletions cut 4 bases from V and 3 bases from J, with 11 bases between. CDR3 length: 14 amino acids. DNA of the CDR3: TGTGCCAGCAGTTTCAACAGGACTACAGATACGCAGTATTTT. This codes for CASSFNRTTDTQYF.

Regarding this clonotype: A much larger clonotype is one base distant, so this may be a read error. V is TRBV5-4 and J is TRBJ2-2, with D possibly being TRBD2 (5 bases). The CDR3 sequence is 14 residues long. Germline loops: CDR1 SGHNT, CDR2 YYREEE (reference sequence). CDR3 nucleotide sequence: TGTTCCAGCAGTCGGGAAGAAGTTGCCGGGGAGCTGTTTTTT. Translating it yields CSSSREEVAGELFF.

Comment on this clonotype: A much bigger clone sits one base away, suggesting this may be a read error. The rearrangement joins TRBV6-1 to TRBJ1-1, with D uncertain. Trimming pared 7 bases from V and 10 bases from J, leaving 13 bases between. The CDR3 runs 11 residues. The germline V gene has CDR1 MNHNS and CDR2 SASEGT. Here the CDR3 reads CASTGISGAFF. The CDR3 DNA reads as TGTGCCAGCACCGGGATATCTGGAGCTTTCTTT.

The table lists this clonotype with a count of one. Just one base apart from a much larger clone, this may be a read error. The CDR3 is CASSLKLAGGLYELYF. Here the CDR3 DNA reads TGTGCCAGCAGTTTAAAGTTAGCGGGGGGGCTTTACGAGCTGTACTTC. The chain has TRBV12-3 or TRBV12-4 and TRBJ2-7; 11 bases are a match to TRBD2. This CDR3 is 16 amino acids long.

As to this clonotype: A much larger clone lies a single base off, so this may be a read error. The rearrangement uses TRBV28 and TRBJ1-4; D is perhaps TRBD1 (5 bases). The CDR3 length is 14 residues. V lost 3 bases and J lost 4, with 9 bases in between. The germline CDR1 and CDR2 sequences are MDHEN and SYDVKM. The CDR3 spells CASSFMGGNEKLFF. The DNA for the CDR3 is TGTGCCAGCAGTTTCATGGGGGGTAATGAAAAACTGTTTTTT.

This clonotype was detected only a few times. The chain joins TRBV28 to TRBJ1-2; 9 nucleotides agree with TRBD1. CDR3 length: 15 residues. Unmatched junction bases numbered 12, after V lost 5 bases and J lost 8 bases. Germline V gives CDR1 MDHEN, CDR2 SYDVKM. The CDR3 sequence: CASSPGTGRQWGYTF. CDR3 in DNA: TGTGCCAGCAGTCCCGGGACAGGGCGGCAGTGGGGCTACACCTTC.

This clonotype was seen at least ten times. The rearrangement links TRBV7-8 to TRBJ2-2; D is undetermined. CDR1 and CDR2 from the germline V gene are SGHVS and FQNEAQ. Trimming left V 1 base short and J 0 bases short, with 12 bases between. The CDR3 contains 17 residues. CDR3 loop: CASSLEGTRPNTGELFF. The CDR3 DNA is TGTGCCAGCAGCTTAGAGGGAACACGTCCGAACACCGGGGAGCTGTTTTTT.

The J gene is TRBJ1-1, the V gene TRBV20-1, with 9 bases fitting TRBD1. V lost 3 bases and J lost 6; bases outside the gene matches: 14. The germline CDR1 and CDR2 sequences are DFQATT and SNEGSKA (reference sequence). This CDR3 is 16 amino acids long. CDR3 residues: CSARGTGISMYAEAFF. The CDR3 DNA reads TGCAGTGCTAGGGGGACAGGGATTTCGATGTATGCTGAAGCTTTCTTT.

On this clonotype itself: The junction departs from germline at one end; a sequencing error may be responsible. This chain uses TRBV11-3 with TRBJ2-1; D uncertain. The CDR3 is 13 amino acids. Looked up from germline, CDR1 is SGHNT and CDR2 is YENEEA. The DNA of the CDR3 is TGTGCCTGCAGCCCCACATCTGGCATTGAGCAGTTCTTC. This encodes CACSPTSGIEQFF.

Note on this clonotype: A much larger clonotype is one base distant, so this may be a read error. The J gene is TRBJ1-1, the V gene TRBV12-3 or TRBV12-4, with 7 bases lining up with TRBD1. V gave up 10 bases and J gave up 8 bases; unmatched junction bases: 13. The CDR3 consists of 13 residues. This CDR3 reads CANLKGQSGEAFF. The CDR3 nucleotides are TGTGCCAACTTAAAGGGACAGTCGGGGGAAGCTTTCTTT.

On this clonotype: A read error may produce the germline difference seen at one junction end. The chain combines TRBV12-3 or TRBV12-4 with TRBJ1-2, with 7 bases lining up with TRBD1. CDR3 length: 11 amino acids. This CDR3 is CASSLGTAHIF. The CDR3 DNA sequence: TGTGCCAGCAGCCTTGGGACAGCCCACATCTTC.

Remarks on this clonotype: Mismatch with germline at one junction end may stem from a read error. The rearrangement joins TRBV11-3 to TRBJ2-1; no definite D call. The CDR3 has 14 amino acids. Germline V gene sequence: CDR1 SGHNT, CDR2 YENEEA. This chain's CDR3 is CGSNLDASVDEQFF. In nucleotides, the CDR3 is TGTGGCAGCAACTTAGATGCATCAGTTGATGAGCAGTTCTTC. Variable domain in full (rest from reference TRBV11-3 and TRBJ2-1): EAGVVQSPRYKIIEKKQPVAFWCNPISGHNTLYWYLQNLGQGPELLIRYENEEAVDDSQLPKDRFSAERLKGVDSTLKIQPAELGDSAVYLCGSNLDASVDEQFFGPGTRLTVL.

Notes on this clonotype: An end of the junction does not agree with germline; a read error may underlie this. The gene calls are TRBV4-2 and TRBJ1-2; no definite D call. Germline CDR1 is LGHNA and CDR2 is YNFKEQ. The CDR3 contains 13 residues. CDR3 nucleotide sequence: TGTGCCAACAGCCCTCGCGGGGTCTATGGCTTCACCTTC. This sequence encodes CANSPRGVYGFTF.

The sample holds one count of this clonotype. A read error is likely, as this CDR3 ends without the conserved phenylalanine or tryptophan. This chain joins TRBV7-8 and TRBJ1-6; D gene unclear. Germline-derived CDR1 and CDR2 are SGHVS and FQNEAQ. The V end lost 7 bases, the J end lost 8 bases, and 15 bases lay between the germline ends. The CDR3 sequence is 14 residues long. CDR3 amino acids: CASTTHGKHSPLHS. For the CDR3, the DNA is TGTGCCAGCACCACCCATGGGAAACATTCACCCCTCCACTCT.

The rearrangement joins TRBV6-2 or TRBV6-3 to TRBJ2-6; D ambiguous. V lost 1 base and J 0 bases, leaving 7 bases between the germline ends. Per the germline V gene, CDR1 is MNHEY and CDR2 is SVGEGT. This CDR3 has 16 amino acids. CDR3 loop: CASSYLGNSGANVLTF. Here the CDR3 DNA reads TGTGCCAGCAGTTACTTAGGAAACTCTGGGGCCAACGTCCTGACTTTC.

In its sample, this clonotype was seen a few times. The chain uses TRBV7-9 and TRBJ2-3; D gene unclear. V was shortened by 5 bases and J by 0 bases, with 9 bases between the two germline ends. This CDR3 region has 14 residues. Germline CDR1 is SEHNR and CDR2 is FQNEAQ (reference sequence). CDR3 region: CASSQSTSTDTQYF. CDR3 bases: TGTGCCAGCAGCCAAAGTACTAGCACAGATACGCAGTATTTT.

In regard to this clonotype: The CDR3 carries no conserved terminal phenylalanine or tryptophan, so it likely arises from a read error. This chain uses TRBV6-1 with TRBJ2-5; TRBD2 is a possible D gene (5 bases). CDR1 is MNHNS and CDR2 is SASEGT in the germline V gene. CDR3 length: 13 residues. V lost 5 bases and J lost 7, with 14 bases in between. The CDR3 reads CASSIEGVGTQYS. CDR3 nucleotide sequence: TGTGCCAGCAGTATCGAGGGCGTCGGGACCCAGTACTCC.

Concerning this clonotype itself: A read error may be the cause here, since a much bigger clone is one base away. This rearrangement joins TRBV4-2 to TRBJ2-1; 14 bases are shared with TRBD2. Germline assignment: CDR1 LGHNA and CDR2 YNFKEQ. The CDR3 is made up of 20 amino acids. In DNA, the CDR3 is TGTGCCAGCAGCCGGTCGAGGACTAGCGGGGGGTCGAGCTCCTACAATGGGCAGTTCTTC. Translating it yields CASSRSRTSGGSSSYNGQFF.